The 27 T cell receptor beta chains given below trace back to one sample, sequenced in a study of blood T cell repertoires in COVID-19. TCRdb keeps only in-frame clones here, not all; method: immunoSEQ multiplex PCR. The sample shows some 80,000 clones, roughly four fifths of them seen only once. The specimen was peripheral blood. The receptor source for this set is a woman between 65 and 79 years old with acute or convalescent COVID-19.

The CDR3 reads CASSYRDRGSFGETQYF. The CDR3 region has the DNA TGTGCCAGCAGCTACCGGGACAGGGGTTCGTTTGGAGAGACCCAGTACTTC. The chain combines TRBV7-6 with TRBJ2-5, with 10 bases that match TRBD1. This CDR3 region has 17 residues. J lost 4 bases, V lost 4 bases, and 12 bases had no gene match. CDR1 and CDR2 (germline): SGHVS, FNYEAQ.

This chain uses TRBV4-1 with TRBJ2-7, with TRBD1 matching over 9 bases. CDR1 is MGHRA and CDR2 is YSYEKL in the germline V gene. The CDR3 covers 19 residues. V was pared by 4 bases and J by 4 bases, with 20 bases of the junction left unmatched. The CDR3 sequence is CASSRRPYTGGAEQYEQYF. CDR3 in DNA: TGCGCCAGCAGCCGCAGACCCTATACAGGGGGCGCGGAACAGTACGAGCAGTACTTC.

This clone has just one count. The rearrangement joins TRBV6-1 to TRBJ1-2, with 12 bases lining up with TRBD1. The CDR3 length is 15 residues. Germline V gives CDR1 MNHNS, CDR2 SASEGT. V dropped 3 bases and J dropped 8; count of bases not matched to a gene: 7. CDR3 bases: TGTGCCAGCAGTGAGGGGACAGGGGGCATTGGGGGCTACACCTTC. Translation: CASSEGTGGIGGYTF.

This clone turned up a few times. This sequence joins TRBV2 and TRBJ1-1; 8 nucleotides match TRBD1. CDR1 and CDR2 (germline): SNHLY, FYNNEI. The CDR3 runs 14 residues. With V trimmed by 4 bases and J by 0 bases, 1 base remained unmatched. The CDR3 loop is CASSVDRVNTEAFF. The CDR3 region has the DNA TGTGCCAGCAGTGTGGACAGGGTGAACACTGAAGCTTTCTTT.

CDR3 region: CASSLATRNNEQFF. CDR3 DNA: TGCGCCAGCAGCTTGGCGACTCGGAACAATGAGCAGTTCTTC. This chain connects TRBV5-1 to TRBJ2-1; no clear D. This CDR3 spans 14 amino acids. Trimming removed 0 bases at V and 5 bases at J, with 9 bases between. Germline values: CDR1 SGHRS, CDR2 YFSETQ.

V and J are TRBV29-1 and TRBJ2-3, with a tentative D call TRBD1 (6 bases). The germline V gene encodes CDR1 SQVTM and CDR2 ANQGSEA. This CDR3 is built from 17 residues. V was clipped by 0 bases and J by 0 bases, with 16 bases between them. Written as DNA, the CDR3 is TGCAGCGTTGAAGAGGTAGAAGGACAGACTAGCACAGATACGCAGTATTTT. It codes for CSVEEVEGQTSTDTQYF.

Only a few counts were recorded for this clone. The genes are TRBV12-3 or TRBV12-4 and TRBJ1-2; D is possibly TRBD1 (5 bases). CDR3 length: 13 amino acids. Trimming stripped 6 bases from V and 3 bases from J, with 11 bases between. Written as DNA, the CDR3 is TGTGCCAGCAGCGCCGGGACTGACTATGGCTACACCTTC. Protein: CASSAGTDYGYTF.

J is TRBJ1-2 and V is TRBV6-1, with D maybe TRBD1 (5 bases). CDR3 length: 14 amino acids. Germline V gives CDR1 MNHNS, CDR2 SASEGT. V lost 0 bases, J lost 3 bases, and 8 bases lay in between. CDR3 residues: CASSEALGDYGYTF. CDR3 bases: TGTGCCAGCAGTGAAGCCTTAGGGGACTATGGCTACACCTTC.

The chain couples TRBV7-2 to TRBJ1-1, with D possibly TRBD1 on 6 matching bases. Germline-derived CDR1 and CDR2 are SGHTA and FQGNSA. The length of the CDR3 is 13 residues. V was trimmed by 5 bases and J by 3 bases, leaving 10 bases between them. The CDR3 region is CASSTGFYTEAFF. The CDR3, as DNA: TGTGCCAGCAGCACAGGGTTTTACACTGAAGCTTTCTTT.

This chain joins TRBV4-1 and TRBJ2-2; weak D call: TRBD1 (5 bases). Between the trimmed V and J ends, which lost 1 base and 6 bases, there was a span of 9 bases. The germline CDR1 and CDR2 sequences are MGHRA and YSYEKL. This CDR3 contains 14 residues. The CDR3, as DNA: TGCGCCAGCAGCCAAGTCCAGGGTCCCGGGGAGCTGTTTTTT. Protein sequence: CASSQVQGPGELFF.

V is TRBV7-2 and J is TRBJ1-5; D is ambiguous. The V end was cut by 0 bases, the J end by 3 bases, with 9 bases between. The CDR3 is 15 amino acids. From germline, CDR1 is SGHTA and CDR2 FQGNSA. The CDR3: CASSLAGQFNQPQHF. Here the CDR3 DNA reads TGTGCCAGCAGCTTAGCTGGCCAGTTCAATCAGCCCCAGCATTTT.

V is TRBV7-2 and J is TRBJ2-7; 12 nucleotides line up with TRBD2. Germline CDR1 and CDR2: SGHTA and FQGNSA. With 5 bases clipped from V and 4 bases from J, the junction kept 6 bases outside the gene matches. The length of the CDR3 is 15 residues. The DNA of the CDR3 is TGTGCCAGCAGCAAGACTAGCGGGAGACAGTACGAGCAGTACTTC. Protein: CASSKTSGRQYEQYF.

The rearrangement uses TRBV19 and TRBJ1-1; D is unresolved. There are 11 residues in the CDR3. Germline CDR1 reads LNHDA; CDR2 reads SQIVND (reference sequence). Between the trimmed V and J ends, which lost 6 bases and 1 base, there was a span of 3 bases. CDR3 DNA sequence: TGTGCCAGTAGCCAGAACACTGAAGCTTTCTTT. Its translation: CASSQNTEAFF.

V and J are TRBV18 and TRBJ1-1, with D tentatively TRBD1 (5 bases). V lost 3 bases, J lost 2 bases, and 10 bases lay in between. Germline V gene data show CDR1 as KGHSH and CDR2 as LQKENI. The CDR3 is 14 amino acids. The CDR3 nucleotides are TGTGCCAGCTCACCGATACAGGTTAACACTGAAGCTTTCTTT. This encodes CASSPIQVNTEAFF.

The chain carries TRBV5-4 and TRBJ2-7, with D perhaps TRBD1 (5 bases). Germline V gene lookup returns CDR1 SGHNT and CDR2 YYREEE (reference sequence). The CDR3 loop spans 13 amino acids. The ends were cut back, 0 bases at V and 4 bases at J, with 8 bases in the middle. The CDR3 coding sequence is TGTGCCAGCAGCTTGGGACAGAAATACGAGCAGTACTTC. Its translation is CASSLGQKYEQYF.

The chain combines TRBV6-2 or TRBV6-3 with TRBJ2-7; 11 bases fit TRBD2. Germline V gene sequence: CDR1 MNHEY, CDR2 SVGEGT. With V trimmed by 6 bases and J by 4 bases, 14 bases remained unmatched. This CDR3 spans 17 amino acids. The CDR3 spells CASSPAELLAGAYEQYF. CDR3 nucleotides: TGTGCCAGCAGCCCGGCCGAGCTACTAGCGGGAGCTTACGAGCAGTACTTC.

J is TRBJ2-7 and V is TRBV29-1; the D gene is possibly TRBD2 (6 bases). The germline V gene encodes CDR1 SQVTM and CDR2 ANQGSEA. This CDR3 is 13 amino acids long. With 7 bases removed from V and 2 bases from J, the gap between germline ends came to 15 bases. CDR3 loop: CSAGPGLTYEQYF. As DNA, the CDR3 is TGCAGCGCCGGGCCGGGACTCACCTACGAGCAGTACTTC.

V usage is TRBV19 and J usage is TRBJ1-4; D remains ambiguous. The CDR3 runs 13 residues. Germline V gives CDR1 LNHDA, CDR2 SQIVND (reference sequence). The V end was cut by 4 bases, the J end by 8 bases, with 11 bases between. CDR3 coding DNA: TGTGCCAGTAGTACAGGAGGAGGAGAAAAACTGTTTTTT. This codes for CASSTGGGEKLFF. Filled out from reference TRBV19 and TRBJ1-4, the complete variable domain reads DGGITQSPKYLFRKEGQNVTLSCEQNLNHDAMYWYRQDPGQGLRLIYYSQIVNDFQKGDIAEGYSVSREKKESFPLTVTSAQKNPTAFYLCASSTGGGEKLFFGSGTQLSVL.

The J gene is TRBJ1-2, the V gene TRBV5-1; D gene unclear. V shed 0 bases and J shed 5 bases, with 11 bases lying between them. The CDR3 sequence is 14 residues long. CDR1 and CDR2 (germline): SGHRS, YFSETQ. CDR3 loop: CASSLGQTIYGYTF. In DNA, the CDR3 is TGCGCCAGCAGCTTGGGGCAGACTATTTATGGCTACACCTTC.

V usage is TRBV6-6 and J usage is TRBJ1-4; 8 bases fit TRBD1. V was clipped by 8 bases and J by 7 bases; unmatched bases: 6. There are 13 residues in the CDR3. Germline CDR1 and CDR2: MNHNY and SVGAGI (reference sequence). The CDR3 DNA reads TGTGCCAGCCGCCTGGACAGGGCTGAAAAACTGTTTTTT. Encoded protein: CASRLDRAEKLFF.

This rearrangement joins TRBV24-1 to TRBJ1-2; 8 bases are shared with TRBD1. Germline V gene lookup returns CDR1 KGHDR and CDR2 SFDVKD. The CDR3 runs to 16 residues. Trimming removed 4 bases from V and 6 bases from J; junction bases left unmatched: 12. In nucleotides, the CDR3 is TGTGCCACCAGTGAGCCGCCGGGGACAGGTGTTAATGGCTACACCTTC. This codes for CATSEPPGTGVNGYTF.

V and J are TRBV11-3 and TRBJ2-3, with a possible D match to TRBD1 (5 bases). Trimming took off 4 bases at V and 0 bases at J, with 11 bases between the two ends. The CDR3 spans 15 residues. Germline loops: CDR1 SGHNT, CDR2 YENEEA. CDR3 DNA: TGTGCCAGCAGCTGGACACCAATTAGCACAGATACGCAGTATTTT. Protein sequence: CASSWTPISTDTQYF.

The chain uses TRBV20-1 and TRBJ1-5; D gene unclear. The CDR3 covers 12 residues. CDR1 is DFQATT, CDR2 SNEGSKA, per germline (reference sequence). Trimming took off 3 bases at V and 5 bases at J, with 8 bases between the two ends. CDR3 nucleotide sequence: TGCAGTGCTAGTGGCAGGTATCAGCCCCAGCATTTT. Residues: CSASGRYQPQHF.

This clone was seen more than once but under ten times. The CDR3 spells CASSQVDMGLVYNEQFF. In DNA form, the CDR3 reads TGCGCCAGCAGCCAAGTTGATATGGGACTAGTGTACAATGAGCAGTTCTTC. V and J are TRBV4-1 and TRBJ2-1; 8 bases fit TRBD2. V lost 1 base and J lost 4; bases outside the gene matches: 9. The length of the CDR3 is 17 residues. Germline loops: CDR1 MGHRA, CDR2 YSYEKL.

The gene calls are TRBV10-2 and TRBJ2-1; a possible D gene is TRBD2 (6 bases). V was clipped by 2 bases and J by 6 bases, with 14 bases between them. The CDR3 is made up of 15 amino acids. Germline-derived CDR1 and CDR2 are WSHSY and SAAADI. CDR3 in DNA: TGCGCCAGCAGTGAGCCGGGACTCGGGGCCAATGAGCAGTTCTTC. It translates to CASSEPGLGANEQFF.

This chain joins TRBV18 and TRBJ1-1, with D unresolved. The CDR3 is made up of 13 amino acids. V lost 3 bases and J 0 bases, leaving 5 bases between the germline ends. Germline V CDR1 and CDR2: KGHSH, LQKENI. The CDR3 DNA reads as TGTGCCAGCTCACCGGAGTTGAACACTGAAGCTTTCTTT. Translated: CASSPELNTEAFF.

This clone was seen once. The rearrangement uses TRBV5-4 and TRBJ2-1; 8 bases align to TRBD2. Germline V gene lookup returns CDR1 SGHNT and CDR2 YYREEE (reference sequence). This CDR3 contains 16 residues. V trimming: 0 bases; J trimming: 1 base; junction bases outside the gene matches: 3. The CDR3 bases are TGTGCCAGCAGCTTGGGCAGCGGGAGTTCCTACAATGAGCAGTTCTTC. Amino acids: CASSLGSGSSYNEQFF.